One TCR beta chain is described in this entry. The count of this clone is one. Its antigen specificity is not known. Base qualities are missing; no much larger clone stands one base away. The data were obtained in a study of blood T cell repertoires in COVID-19 (dated by TCRdb to the early 2020s). For the study in its entirety: The collaborator samples originated in the United States, Italy and Spain and spanned the acute and convalescent phases of COVID-19. The material from the prospective study consisted of cDNA or gDNA derived from T cells, B-cell-depleted T cells, or PBMCs. The repertoires were made available in a free public database intended to serve as a resource for research on the immune response to SARS-CoV-2. Samples were obtained from the ongoing ImmuneRACE study (first 160 participants) and from 1,254 subjects provided by 6 global collaborators. HLA class I and class II types, where available, came from metadata supplied by the sample provider rather than from assay-based typing. The sample metadata nearly always contained a de-identified subject ID, COVID-19 status, age in years and sex. Deeply sampled blood TCRbeta repertoires from subjects exposed to, actively infected with, or recovered from COVID-19 were included in the dataset. Results the study describes overall, beyond this receptor: How much clinical and demographic metadata was included differed by source and by participant, and the metadata was provided uncurated.

TCRbeta CDR3 regions were amplified from genomic DNA using the immunoSEQ Assay, a bias-controlled multiplex PCR. Regarding the original processing steps: The number of nucleated cells in each sample was estimated by amplification of reference gene primers within the assay. To quantify the absolute abundance of each unique TCRbeta CDR3 rearrangement, sequence reads were collapsed and filtered. Productive Simpson clonality was computed per sample as the square root of Simpson's diversity index over productive rearrangements. The table was pulled from immuneACCESS by TCRdb, which kept in-frame rearrangements only. Such tables lose some clones; where checked, under half of the loss comes from unresolved V genes, and the rest has no known cause. The DNA was the basis for D and trimming; V, J and clone size are from that table. The sample contains about 250,000 clones, 75% to 95% of them found a single time. Over 1.5% of the sample goes to the ten largest clones.

Enrolling through a virtual design, the prospective study's participants ranged in age from roughly 18 to 95 years and lived across 24 United States geographic areas. In the prospective study, participants were assigned to cohorts based on the clinical history participants reported in a screening survey and a study questionnaire. Recovered participants in ImmuneRACE Cohort 3 were defined as having two consecutive negative NP/OP PCR tests, clearance from a healthcare professional, or resolution of symptoms. In the prospective study, whole blood, serum and a nasopharyngeal or oropharyngeal swab were collected from each participant by mobile phlebotomists. Prospective study participants could optionally give additional blood draws and questionnaires over an approximately 2-month period. Before DNA extraction, prospective study blood samples were shipped either frozen or at room temperature. V is shortened by 8 bases, J by 3 bases, and the region joining them spans 10 bases. There are 12 amino acids in the CDR3, from cysteine to phenylalanine inclusive. The retained sequence is limited to the CDR3, 36 bases, with the frame set at the first base. The germline V gene gives CDR1 as SNHLY and CDR2 as FYNNEI.

This sequence was found in a woman aged 18-35 years who had recovered from COVID-19. The sequenced sample consisted of PBMCs or T cells enriched from blood (not recorded which). The chain couples TRBV2 to TRBJ1-2; TRBD1 is possibly the D segment (5 matching bases). CDR3 sequence: CASRGDHYGYTF. Here is the DNA: TGTGCCAGCCGGGGGGACCACTATGGCTACACCTTC.